This TCR beta chain was found in a study of blood T cell repertoires in COVID-19. About the research overall: Samples of COVID-19 (acute and convalescent) were obtained from the United States, Italy and Spain. T cells, B-cell-depleted T cells, or PBMCs supplied cDNA or gDNA.

Followed over time, Seattle patients had been enrolled while infection was active. V was pared by 6 bases and J by 6 bases, with 15 bases between. Looked up from germline, CDR1 is MNHEY and CDR2 is SMNVEV (reference sequence). This CDR3 contains 15 residues. Profiling relied on immunoSEQ multiplex PCR, and the TCRdb table lists in-frame clones only, not all of them. The table shows over 55,000 clones, with about nine tenths occurring only once. This TCR derives from a woman older than 75 with COVID-19, enrolled during active disease. The V gene is TRBV27, the J gene TRBJ1-6; D is uncertain. Sequenced: peripheral blood. CDR3 nucleotides: TGTGCCAGCAGGGAGGGAGGTGTAGGTAATTCACCCCTCCACTTT. Its protein product is CASREGGVGNSPLHF.